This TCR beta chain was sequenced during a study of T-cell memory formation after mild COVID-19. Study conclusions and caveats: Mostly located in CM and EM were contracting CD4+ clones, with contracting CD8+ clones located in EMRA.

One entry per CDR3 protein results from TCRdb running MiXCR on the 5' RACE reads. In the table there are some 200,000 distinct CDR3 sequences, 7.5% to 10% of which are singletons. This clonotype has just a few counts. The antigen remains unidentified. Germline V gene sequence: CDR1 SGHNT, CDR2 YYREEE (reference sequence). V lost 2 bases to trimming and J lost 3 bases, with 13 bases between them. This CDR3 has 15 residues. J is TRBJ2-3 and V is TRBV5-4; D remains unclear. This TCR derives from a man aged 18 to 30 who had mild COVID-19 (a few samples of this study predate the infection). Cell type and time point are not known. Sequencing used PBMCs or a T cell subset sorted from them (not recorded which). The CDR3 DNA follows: TGTGCCAGCAGCTTAAAACAAGTACTTACAGATACGCAGTATTTT. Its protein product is CASSLKQVLTDTQYF.